The 4 T cell receptor beta chains reported below all come from one sample, sequenced in a study of blood T cell repertoires in COVID-19. The method was immunoSEQ multiplex PCR; TCRdb's version includes in-frame clones alone and lacks a portion of them. This table has 490,000 or so clones, roughly nine tenths appearing once. The material sequenced was PBMCs or T cells enriched from blood (not recorded which). The receptors originated from a woman aged 60-75 years who had recovered from COVID-19.

The table lists this clone with a count of one. This sequence joins TRBV6-5 and TRBJ1-4; D perhaps matches TRBD1 (5 bases). In germline, CDR1 is MNHEY, CDR2 SVGAGI. CDR3 length: 16 residues. Trimming pared 0 bases from V and 8 bases from J, leaving 16 bases between. As DNA, the CDR3 is TGTGCCAGCAGTTACTCGATCGGGGACGGGGGGGAAAAACTGTTTTTT. Residues: CASSYSIGDGGEKLFF.

V is TRBV7-2 and J is TRBJ1-3; D ambiguous. Trimming left V 3 bases short and J 1 base short, with 7 bases between. Germline CDR1 SGHTA, CDR2 FQGNSA. CDR3 length equals 14 residues. CDR3 protein: CASSFGLSGNTIYF. For the CDR3, the DNA is TGTGCCAGCAGCTTTGGCTTATCTGGAAACACCATATATTTT.

The V call is TRBV6-2 or TRBV6-3, the J call TRBJ1-2; the match to TRBD1 covers 8 bases. V lost 4 bases, J lost 8 bases, and 9 bases stayed unmatched. The CDR3 length is 14 residues. Per the germline V gene, CDR1 is MNHEY and CDR2 is SVGEGT. The CDR3 DNA follows: TGTGCCAGCAGTTCTGGACAGGGAACATACGGCTACACCTTC. It codes for CASSSGQGTYGYTF.

Only a few counts were recorded for this clone. The CDR3: CASSLGGPLYEQYF. The CDR3 coding sequence is TGCGCCAGCAGCTTGGGCGGGCCTCTCTACGAGCAGTACTTC. The chain has TRBV5-1 and TRBJ2-7, with a weak D call TRBD2 (5 bases). This CDR3 is 14 amino acids long. V lost 0 bases and J lost 3, with 10 bases in between. In germline, CDR1 is SGHRS, CDR2 YFSETQ.